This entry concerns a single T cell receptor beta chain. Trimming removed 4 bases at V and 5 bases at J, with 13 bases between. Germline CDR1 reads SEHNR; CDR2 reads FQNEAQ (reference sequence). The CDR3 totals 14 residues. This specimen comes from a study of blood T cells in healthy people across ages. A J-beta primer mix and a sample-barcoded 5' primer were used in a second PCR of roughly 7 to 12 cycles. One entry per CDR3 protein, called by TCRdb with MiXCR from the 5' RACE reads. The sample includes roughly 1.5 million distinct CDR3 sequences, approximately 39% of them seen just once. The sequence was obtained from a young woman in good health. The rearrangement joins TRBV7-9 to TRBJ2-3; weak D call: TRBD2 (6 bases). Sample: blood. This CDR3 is CASSSLGGIDTQYF. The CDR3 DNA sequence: TGTGCCAGCAGCTCCCTCGGGGGAATAGATACGCAGTATTTT.